This T cell receptor (beta chain) was observed in a study of T cell responses to AZD1222 COVID-19 vaccine. Broader study findings: Vaccine-related CD4 TCRs covered spike, predominating at 160-218 and 743-854. In a largely white British group with more females than males, clonal diversity was possibly underestimated. The study found Spike-specific TCR breadth and depth rose after two AZD1222 doses. Repertoire collection took place solely once the T cell response had peaked.

As regards this clone: Its antigen is unidentified.

Some clones are missing from TCRdb's copy, which holds only in-frame ones; the method was immunoSEQ multiplex PCR. Of around 130,000 clones listed, roughly nine tenths were seen once; the top ten hold 2.5% to 3.5%. The source was peripheral blood, collected 28 days after the second AZD1222 dose. The source is an adult who received the AZD1222 COVID-19 vaccine.

This CDR3 reads CASSPASGGGYTF. DNA for the CDR3: TGTGCCAGCAGCCCCGCCAGCGGAGGTGGCTACACCTTC. V and J are TRBV5-4 and TRBJ1-2; D is undetermined. V lost 4 bases to trimming and J lost 7 bases, with 14 bases between them. Germline-derived CDR1 and CDR2 are SGHNT and YYREEE (reference sequence). This CDR3 comprises 13 residues.